What follows describes a single TCR beta chain. Germline V gene data show CDR1 as ENHRY and CDR2 as SYGVKD. The CDR3 is made up of 20 amino acids. J was trimmed by 0 bases and V by 4 bases; bases with no gene match: 16. Assay: immunoSEQ multiplex PCR; the TCRdb copy retains only in-frame clones and omits some. This table holds more than 250,000 clones, about 86% found once. The record originates from a study of blood T cell repertoires in COVID-19. Overall study context: Sources were T cells, B-cell-depleted T cells, or PBMCs; the material itself was cDNA or gDNA.

The receptor comes from a woman under 40 who had recovered from COVID-19. This rearrangement joins TRBV10-3 to TRBJ1-5; 9 nucleotides align to TRBD1. The sequenced sample consisted of peripheral blood. The CDR3 is CAISAVGEQGAPYSNQPQHF. The CDR3 DNA is TGTGCCATCAGTGCGGTGGGGGAACAGGGGGCGCCTTATAGCAATCAGCCCCAGCATTTT.